The rows below give T cell receptor beta chains drawn from one sample of a study of cytomegalovirus exposure and HLA in healthy donors. Produced via immunoSEQ multiplex PCR; TCRdb's table is partial and in-frame only. The sample shows 150,000 to 200,000 clones, around 79% of them seen only once. Sequenced input: PBMCs. The receptors derive from a man in his forties in good health and CMV-seronegative. The conserved cysteine and the conserved F or W are not part of the CDR3 here.

v_call,cdr3_length,cdr3_aa
TRBV5-4,9,ASSYQNEQY
TRBV10-3,10,AMRDLNNEQF
TRBV7-9,12,ASSLGTGEFGYT
TRBV5-1,13,ASSLGPTGNQPQH
TRBV5-6,13,ASSLIDRVGNEQF
TRBV5-5,13,ASSFSGANNSPLH
TRBV5-6,13,ASRDRGFGGNEQF
TRBV30,12,AWTPGQYNSPLH
TRBV5-1,11,ASSWGVSGTQY
TRBV28,9,ASSHKETQY
TRBV29-1,11,SVGPTGSSEQF
TRBV6-6,12,ASSQTSGIDTQY
TRBV5-8,13,ASNQGFRNTGELF
TRBV7-9,10,APEALTGLQY
TRBV18,12,ASSPGRDWETQY
TRBV5-1,12,ASSLTGGNQPQH
TRBV19,12,ASHQTSGTGELF
TRBV28,13,ASRPSDRGQQPQH
TRBV2,13,ASIADRGFRETQY
TRBV2,10,ASRGDNDEQY
TRBV9,14,ASSVEAGVGTDTQY
TRBV6-5,12,ASRTLAGENEQF
TRBV28,13,ASSKPGQHTGELF
TRBV30,10,AWQGQNTEAF
TRBV5-1,11,ASSLFQGAFAF
TRBV10-3,12,AISSQGTDGTQY
TRBV19,12,ASSPAGGRNEQF
TRBV6-5,14,ASSYSATGGNSPLH
TRBV2,11,ASSARVRDTQY
TRBV11-3,13,ASSLGTGLTDTQY
TRBV28,12,ASSLAGANYGYT
TRBV4-2,14,ASSQGASGGQETQY
TRBV7-2,10,ASSLARSEQF
TRBV9,16,ASSVETHAGGVTDTQY
TRBV27,11,ASRDRGTYEQY
TRBV5-1,11,ASSLVGGSEQY
TRBV7-2,14,ASSLIPSGHTYEQY
TRBV5-5,15,ASSFSGTGATNEKLF
TRBV10-3,11,AIGGTGTHTIY
TRBV6-1,11,ASRQGYQETQY
TRBV28,14,ASTLGLAGGSYEQY
TRBV13,14,ASSSPGQGYPGEQF
TRBV4-2,15,ASSQDWRTAGGYEQY
TRBV7-2,14,ASSLELAGGGNTIY
TRBV19,12,ASSIGEVADTQY
TRBV5-8,11,ASSLAELHGYT
TRBV28,13,ASLGLAGDTGELF
TRBV7-9,13,SSSLGGQGNYGYT
TRBV4-3,13,ASSQDSRGRREQY
TRBV6-4,11,ASSVQGYNEQF